What follows are 5 T cell receptor beta chains derived from one specimen sequenced in a study of cytomegalovirus exposure and HLA in healthy donors. PCR amplification relied on 60 Vbeta primers (plus 13 Jbeta primers). Repertoires were generated with immunoSEQ multiplex PCR, while TCRdb's copy carries only in-frame clones and drops some. In the table there are about 170,000 clones, around 68% of which are singletons. The source material was PBMCs. These receptors were collected from a girl aged 5-17 years in good health and CMV-seronegative.

J is TRBJ2-3 and V is TRBV7-9, with 10 bases fitting TRBD2. The CDR3 length is 15 residues. CDR1 and CDR2 from the germline V gene are SEHNR and FQNEAQ (reference sequence). Germline trimming cut 5 bases from V and 3 bases from J; bases unmatched to any gene: 5. The CDR3 region is CASSRLAGETDTQYF. In DNA form, the CDR3 reads TGTGCCAGCAGCCGTCTAGCGGGGGAGACAGATACGCAGTATTTT.

J is TRBJ1-4 and V is TRBV28, with 7 bases identical to TRBD1. V gave up 7 bases and J gave up 7 bases; unmatched junction bases: 9. This CDR3 has 14 amino acids. Per the germline V gene, CDR1 is MDHEN and CDR2 is SYDVKM. CDR3 DNA: TGTGCCAGCACTCTGGAGGGGGCAGGTGAAAAACTGTTTTTT. Protein product: CASTLEGAGEKLFF.

The V gene is TRBV7-6, the J gene TRBJ1-3; D not certain. Trimming pared 3 bases from V and 3 bases from J, leaving 6 bases between. This CDR3 is built from 13 residues. Germline V gene sequence: CDR1 SGHVS, CDR2 FNYEAQ. This CDR3 is CASSLSSGNTIYF. CDR3 DNA: TGTGCCAGCAGCTTGTCCAGTGGAAACACCATATATTTT.

This rearrangement joins TRBV6-4 to TRBJ1-3; the match to TRBD1 covers 7 bases. The CDR3 is 18 residues long. V lost 4 bases and J lost 8; bases outside the gene matches: 20. Germline CDR1 is MRHNA and CDR2 is SNTAGT. This CDR3 reads CASSGSWDSNESADTIYF. In DNA, the CDR3 is TGTGCCAGCAGTGGCTCCTGGGACAGTAATGAGTCGGCGGACACCATATATTTT.

The chain uses TRBV19 and TRBJ1-1; TRBD1 aligns across 9 bases. Germline loops: CDR1 LNHDA, CDR2 SQIVND (reference sequence). J was trimmed by 1 base and V by 6 bases; bases with no gene match: 3. The CDR3 is made up of 14 amino acids. The CDR3 region is CASRPGQGNTEAFF. In nucleotides, the CDR3 is TGTGCCAGTAGACCGGGACAGGGGAACACTGAAGCTTTCTTT.